This TCR beta chain was observed in a study of Ad26.COV2.S vaccination and SARS-CoV-2 variants (dated by TCRdb to the early 2020s). Notes on the research overall: Donors in the vaccine arm were drawn from COV1001, a multicentre, randomized, double-blind, placebo-controlled phase I-IIa trial testing Ad26.COV2.S in healthy adults. Dosing of Ad26.COV2.S was intramuscular, at either 5x10^10 or 1x10^11 viral particles, delivered as one shot or as two shots spaced 56 days apart. Sequencing of the TCRbeta repertoire served to evaluate the specificity and breadth of SARS-CoV-2-reactive T cell receptors following Ad26.COV2.S vaccination. The TCR-sequenced set comprised approximately 32 samples: around 20 Ad26.COV2.S vaccine recipients, 5 placebo recipients and 8 SARS-CoV-2 convalescent individuals. Trial participants were randomized into five groups of five: low-dose or high-dose Ad26.COV2.S given once or twice, or placebo on both occasions. Investigators remained blinded to trial group allocation during experiments and outcome assessment. Study-wide conclusions, independent of this receptor: Comparable non-spike TCR breadth was observed between vaccine and placebo recipients, consistent with only spike being contained in the vaccine. Spike-specific TCR breadth was higher in Ad26.COV2.S recipients than in placebo recipients (P = 0.0014). The study lacked the statistical power to compare responses across vaccine doses or regimens. According to the authors, total T cell responses may have been underestimated by the TCR breadth and depth analyses. After vaccination, spike-specific CD8+ and CD4+ T cell responses were reported to show substantial breadth.

This specimen's treatment or condition label, per the study, means: 15 to 20 received Ad26.COV2.S at low or high dose, single or two shots; about 5 received placebo; per-sample allocation not given. Repertoires of vaccine and placebo recipients were sequenced from samples taken on day 63 after the first injection. Between 29 July and 7 August 2020, Cohort 1b enrolled 25 adults aged 18-55 years at one site in Boston, USA. As a vaccine, Ad26.COV2.S was a replication-incompetent adenovirus type 26 vector that expressed a prefusion-stabilized SARS-CoV-2 spike protein derived from the original Wuhan strain. Of note for this clone: The target of this receptor is not known. No clone much larger than this one lies a single base away; base qualities are absent.

The immunoSEQ Assay was used to sequence TCRbeta CDR3 regions. After extraction, genomic DNA underwent amplification by bias-controlled multiplex PCR, followed by high-throughput sequencing. From the authors' description of their analysis: To quantify the absolute abundance of each unique TCRbeta CDR3 region, sequences were collapsed and filtered. Usable DNA was measured by amplifying reference genes present in all nucleated cells, and TCRbeta template counts were normalized to that usable DNA to estimate T cell fraction. Repertoire TCRs were annotated as SARS-CoV-2-specific by exact matching of V gene, CDR3 amino acid sequence and J gene to a known reactive TCR set. The reference SARS-CoV-2 TCR set was obtained from MIRA and was filtered for enrichment in COVID-19-positive ImmuneCODE repertoires, whereby public or cross-reactive TCRs were removed. Using the MIRA antigens, annotated TCRs were further analysed by specific ORF or by position within an ORF. Breadth was defined as annotated unique rearrangements over total unique productive rearrangements; depth was the summed frequency of those rearrangements. Group comparisons of TCR breadth used two-sided Wilcoxon rank-sum tests. The table was pulled from immuneACCESS by TCRdb, which kept in-frame rearrangements only. Such tables lose some clones; where checked, under half of the loss comes from unresolved V genes, and the rest has no known cause. V and J calls and clone size are copied from that table; D and trimming were computed from the DNA. The sample has approximately 340,000 clones on record, roughly 84% of them singletons. Roughly 3.3% of the sample is held by the ten biggest clonotypes.

The material sequenced was peripheral blood, taken in a trial of Ad26.COV2.S vaccine versus placebo. This clonotype originated in a person aged 18-65 years who received the Ad26.COV2.S COVID-19 vaccine or a placebo.

The nucleotides read TGTGCCAGCAGCTTATCCAGAACAGGGAACTATGGCTACACCTTC. Its amino acids are CASSLSRTGNYGYTF. The chain joins TRBV6-5 to TRBJ1-2, with TRBD1 tentatively as D gene (6 bases match). CDR1 and CDR2 were assigned from the germline V gene as MNHEY and SVGAGI. V drops 6 bases and J drops 2 bases, leaving 16 bases in between. The CDR3 starts with the cysteine, ends with the phenylalanine, and has 15 residues. The only DNA kept is the CDR3, 45 bases in frame from the first base.